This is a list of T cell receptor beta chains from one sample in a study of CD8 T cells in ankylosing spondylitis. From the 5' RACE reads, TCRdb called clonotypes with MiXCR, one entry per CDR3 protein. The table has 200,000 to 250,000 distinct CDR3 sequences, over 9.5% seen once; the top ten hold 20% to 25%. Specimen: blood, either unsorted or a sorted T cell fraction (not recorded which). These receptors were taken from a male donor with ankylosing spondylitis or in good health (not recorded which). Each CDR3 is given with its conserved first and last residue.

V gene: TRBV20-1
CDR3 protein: CSASLPAVVGETQYF

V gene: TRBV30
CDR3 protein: CAWSEWGAEAFF

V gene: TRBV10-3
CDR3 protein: CAISELASNTEAFF

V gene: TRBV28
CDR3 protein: CASNGGGPSYNEQFF

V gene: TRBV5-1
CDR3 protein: CASSLEPGGGGDTQYF

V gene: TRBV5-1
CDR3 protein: CASSSFSSGGAAGELFF

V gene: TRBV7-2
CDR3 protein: CASSLMPPGGYEQYF

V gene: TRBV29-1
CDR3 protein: CSVRQGSYNEQFF

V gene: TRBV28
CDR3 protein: CASNGVVLNEQFF

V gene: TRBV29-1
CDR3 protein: CSGLDFVTYEQYF

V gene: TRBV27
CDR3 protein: CASSLWTGHTDTQYF

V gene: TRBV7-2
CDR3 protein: CASSLAPDRAGGYTF

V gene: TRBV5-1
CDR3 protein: CASRGWGNGTVFQETQYF

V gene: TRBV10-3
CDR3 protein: CAIRGTEYEQYF

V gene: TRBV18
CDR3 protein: CASSPASFNQPQHF

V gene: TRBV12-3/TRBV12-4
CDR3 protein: CASSLHLSNTEAFF

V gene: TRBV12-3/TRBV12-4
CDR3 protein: CASSFMALRANEQFF

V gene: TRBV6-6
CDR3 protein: CASSQRQYGYTF

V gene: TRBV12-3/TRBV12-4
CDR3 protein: CASSLALGQSQEAFF

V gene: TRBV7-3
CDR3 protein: CASSLTPSTSGSQETQYF

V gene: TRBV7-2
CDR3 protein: CASSSETVPYGYTF

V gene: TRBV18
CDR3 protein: CASSQGPTQPQHF

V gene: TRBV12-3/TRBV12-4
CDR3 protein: CASSPKGYRAVETQYF

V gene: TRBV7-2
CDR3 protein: CASSLRGGTGGEKLFF

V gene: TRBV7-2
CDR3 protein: CASSPLLGGFPYEQYF

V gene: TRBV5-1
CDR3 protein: CASSATSGGSGEQFF

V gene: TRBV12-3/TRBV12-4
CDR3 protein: CASSLREDGTYEQYF

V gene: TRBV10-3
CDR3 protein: CAISESRGLNEQFF

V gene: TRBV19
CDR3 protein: CASSISGTGHTIQHF

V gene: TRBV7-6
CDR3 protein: CASSFLSTSLNTGELFF

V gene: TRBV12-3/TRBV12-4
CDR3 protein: CASSATGIRETQYF

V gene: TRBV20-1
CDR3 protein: CSASGTGYGYTF

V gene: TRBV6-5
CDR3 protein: CASSYQGQDSGANVLTF

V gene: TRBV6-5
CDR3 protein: CASTGGKNAFF

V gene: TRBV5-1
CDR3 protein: CASSLGQGGTEAFF

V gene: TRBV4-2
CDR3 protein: CASSQDFSGQVENTEAFF

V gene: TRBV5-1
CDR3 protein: CASTPGGGVGTDTQYF

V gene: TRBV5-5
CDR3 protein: CASSLGGGQGEKLFF

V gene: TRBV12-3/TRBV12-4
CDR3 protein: CASRITGTGVGVVTIYF

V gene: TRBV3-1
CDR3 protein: CASSPLAGFAEQYF

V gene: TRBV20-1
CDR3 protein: CSARDDLRTVRPYEQYF

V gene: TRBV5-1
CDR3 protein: CASSLESQETQYF

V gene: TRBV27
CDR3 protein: CASSLTPVLGEQYF

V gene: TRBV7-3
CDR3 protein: CASRRLAGETGELFF

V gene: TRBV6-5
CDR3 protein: CASSLRANTADTQYF

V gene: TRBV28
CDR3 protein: CASNGGRGIYNEQFF

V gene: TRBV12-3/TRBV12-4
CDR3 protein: CASSPARSGANVLTF

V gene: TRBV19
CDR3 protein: CASSNPRDSGYEQYF

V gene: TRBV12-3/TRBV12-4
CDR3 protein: CASSLGSSNQPQHF

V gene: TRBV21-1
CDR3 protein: CASSKAGLAGGQGSQFF

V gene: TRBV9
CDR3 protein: CASSVLGSVSGGYNEQFF

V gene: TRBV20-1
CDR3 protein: CSAGDPEAAQYF

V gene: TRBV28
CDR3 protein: CASTGHRVYGYTF